This T cell receptor beta chain comes out of a study of siplizumab effects on memory and regulatory T cells. Study-level findings and limits: Naive T cells appeared more diverse than memory cells and seemed to be major alloresponse contributors. Relative to controls at 25% to 30%, mappable alloreactive CD4+ clones exhibited a mean Treg-derived proportion of more than 60% with siplizumab.

Of note for this clone: Its antigen remains unidentified.

About 10^5 TCR templates per sample were sequenced. TCRdb keeps only in-frame clones here, not all; method: immunoSEQ multiplex PCR. The sample includes roughly 50,000 clones, about 97% of them seen just once. This receptor was obtained from a human donor in good health. The sequencing input was naive CD4+ T cells sorted from blood.

CDR3 bases: TGTGCCAGTAGTCCGGACTGGGAGGGCTATGGCTACACCTTC. This sequence encodes CASSPDWEGYGYTF. This chain joins TRBV19 and TRBJ1-2; D gene ambiguous. The CDR3 has 14 amino acids. V lost 5 bases to trimming and J lost 4 bases, with 14 bases between them. In germline, CDR1 is LNHDA, CDR2 SQIVND (reference sequence).